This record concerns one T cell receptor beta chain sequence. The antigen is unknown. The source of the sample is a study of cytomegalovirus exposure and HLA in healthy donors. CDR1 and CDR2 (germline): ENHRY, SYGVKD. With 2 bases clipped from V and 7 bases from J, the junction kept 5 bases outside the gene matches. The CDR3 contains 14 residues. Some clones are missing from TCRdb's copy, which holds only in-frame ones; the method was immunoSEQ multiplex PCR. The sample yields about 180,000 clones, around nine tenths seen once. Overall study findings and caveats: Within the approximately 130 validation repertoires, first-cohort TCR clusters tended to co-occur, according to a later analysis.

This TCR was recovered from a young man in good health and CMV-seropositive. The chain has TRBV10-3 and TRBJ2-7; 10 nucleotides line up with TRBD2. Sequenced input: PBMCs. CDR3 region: CAISEGLAGVEQYF. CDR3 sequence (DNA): TGTGCCATCAGTGAGGGGCTAGCGGGGGTGGAGCAGTACTTC.